The clone carrying this T cell receptor beta chain has just a few counts. Antigen unknown. This sample was taken from a study of cytomegalovirus exposure and HLA in healthy donors. PCR primers comprised 60 Vbeta and 13 Jbeta primers. Profiling relied on immunoSEQ multiplex PCR, and the TCRdb table lists in-frame clones only, not all of them. The sample holds roughly 160,000 clones, around 79% seen once. Points from the study as a whole: CMV serostatus was the only recorded immune exposure for donors. The study assumed roughly uniform donor sequencing depth for presence/absence analyses. Later work associated 16,951 TCR beta sequences with HLA alleles at 0.05 false discovery rate. Reports showed the classifier diagnosing cytomegalovirus status with high specificity and sensitivity.

Sequencing used PBMCs. The TCR was taken from a man aged 35 to 55 in good health and CMV-seronegative.

The CDR3, as DNA: TGTGCCTGGAGTGGGGACAGCATACCCGGCTACGAGCAGTACTTC. The encoded protein is CAWSGDSIPGYEQYF. The chain employs TRBV30 and TRBJ2-7, with 7 nucleotides matching TRBD1. V was clipped by 1 base and J by 3 bases; unmatched bases: 9. CDR1 is GTSNPN, CDR2 SVGIG, per germline (reference sequence). The CDR3 spans 15 residues.